One sample yielded the 18 T cell receptor beta chains listed below, sequenced in a study of OX40 agonist ivuxolimab in advanced cancers. Libraries were prepared by immunoSEQ multiplex PCR; TCRdb keeps only in-frame clonotypes and omits some of them. The data show about 69,000 clones, 85% to 90% seen once. Sequences were derived from CD4+ or CD8+ T cells sorted from blood, sampled in a trial of the OX40 agonist ivuxolimab. Receptor source: an adult with an advanced solid tumor such as melanoma, head and neck, liver or kidney cancer.

The V and J genes are TRBV18 and TRBJ2-3; TRBD1 agrees at 8 bases. The germline CDR1 and CDR2 sequences are KGHSH and LQKENI. The junction had 7 bases not matched to a gene; V was cut back by 3 bases and J by 2 bases. This CDR3 contains 16 residues. This CDR3 is CASSPPRTGYTDTQYF. CDR3 coding DNA: TGTGCCAGCTCACCCCCACGGACAGGGTACACAGATACGCAGTATTTT.

The chain combines TRBV18 with TRBJ2-5, with 7 bases matching TRBD1. The closer fit of TRBJ2-7 to the DNA end suggests the J call may be wrong. CDR1 KGHSH and CDR2 LQKENI come from the germline V gene. This CDR3 is built from 15 residues. Written as DNA, the CDR3 is TGTGCCAGCTCACCAGACAGGGTTAGGTCCTACGAGCAGTACTTC. Amino acids: CASSPDRVRSYEQYF.

The genes are TRBV2 and TRBJ1-6; no reliable D call. Germline V lookup: CDR1 SNHLY, CDR2 FYNNEI. The CDR3 spans 13 residues. Trimming cost V 3 bases and J 10 bases, with 10 bases left between them. The CDR3 is CASSDRVGSPLHF. Written as DNA, the CDR3 is TGTGCCAGCAGTGACAGAGTTGGCTCACCCCTCCACTTT.

The chain has TRBV7-2 and TRBJ2-7; D is ambiguous. CDR1 SGHTA and CDR2 FQGNSA come from the germline V gene. The CDR3 has 15 amino acids. V lost 4 bases to trimming and J lost 0 bases, with 13 bases between them. The CDR3 DNA is TGTGCCAGCAGCTCTAACCCGGTTAGCTCCTACGAGCAGTACTTC. Its protein is CASSSNPVSSYEQYF.

The V gene is TRBV6-1, the J gene TRBJ1-3; maybe TRBD1 (5 bases). V was pared by 2 bases and J by 0 bases, with 14 bases between. The length of the CDR3 is 17 residues. The germline V gene encodes CDR1 MNHNS and CDR2 SASEGT. The CDR3: CASSERPMGLSGNTIYF. CDR3 in DNA: TGTGCCAGCAGTGAAAGGCCGATGGGACTCTCTGGAAACACCATATATTTT.

The genes are TRBV18 and TRBJ2-2; D perhaps matches TRBD2 (6 bases). CDR1 is KGHSH, CDR2 LQKENI, per germline. The CDR3 is made up of 16 amino acids. V was shortened by 6 bases and J by 3 bases, with 17 bases between the two germline ends. The CDR3 DNA follows: TGTGCCAGCTCTAGCAACACCGGGGGTCACACCGGGGAGCTGTTTTTT. This sequence encodes CASSSNTGGHTGELFF.

The rearrangement links TRBV5-1 to TRBJ1-1; D uncertain. V was clipped by 0 bases and J by 7 bases, with 13 bases between them. CDR3 size: 14 residues. Germline CDR1 reads SGHRS; CDR2 reads YFSETQ. The CDR3 spells CASSLDPINNEAFF. The CDR3 nucleotides are TGCGCCAGCAGCTTGGATCCTATTAATAATGAAGCTTTCTTT.

The V gene is TRBV27, the J gene TRBJ2-5; 10 nucleotides match TRBD2. Unmatched junction bases numbered 8, after V lost 5 bases and J lost 5 bases. Germline CDR1 is MNHEY and CDR2 is SMNVEV (reference sequence). The CDR3 extends over 15 amino acids. CDR3 sequence (DNA): TGTGCCAGCAGTACCCTAGCGGGAGCCGAGGAGACCCAGTACTTC. This gives the protein CASSTLAGAEETQYF.

The chain links TRBV18 to TRBJ2-3; D ambiguous. The V gene's germline CDR1 is KGHSH and CDR2 LQKENI. Between the trimmed V and J ends, which lost 0 bases and 6 bases, there was a span of 7 bases. The length of the CDR3 is 13 residues. The CDR3 loop is CASSPPGRDTQYF. The CDR3 DNA follows: TGTGCCAGCTCACCACCGGGAAGGGATACGCAGTATTTT.

J is TRBJ2-1 and V is TRBV6-4; 10 nucleotides align to TRBD1. Unmatched junction bases numbered 2, after V lost 6 bases and J lost 3 bases. The V gene's germline CDR1 is MRHNA and CDR2 SNTAGT. This CDR3 comprises 14 residues. The CDR3 spells CASSRDRGYNEQFF. DNA of the CDR3: TGTGCCAGCAGCCGGGACAGGGGCTACAATGAGCAGTTCTTC.

The gene calls are TRBV7-9 and TRBJ2-1, with 10 bases that match TRBD2. Trimming removed 4 bases from V and 3 bases from J; junction bases left unmatched: 12. Per the germline V gene, CDR1 is SEHNR and CDR2 is FQNEAQ (reference sequence). The CDR3 runs 18 residues. The CDR3 DNA reads as TGTGCCAGCAGCTCCAGAAGCGGGAGGGCTCTCAACTACAATGAGCAGTTCTTC. It encodes CASSSRSGRALNYNEQFF.

This clone was seen once. The rearrangement links TRBV18 to TRBJ1-1; TRBD1 matches at 7 bases. Trimming removed 4 bases from V and 0 bases from J; junction bases left unmatched: 2. Germline values: CDR1 KGHSH, CDR2 LQKENI. The CDR3 loop spans 14 amino acids. CDR3 protein: CASSRGQMNTEAFF. The CDR3 region has the DNA TGTGCCAGCTCACGGGGACAGATGAACACTGAAGCTTTCTTT.

The chain has TRBV29-1 and TRBJ2-3; D gene uncertain. CDR3 length: 13 residues. Germline assignment: CDR1 SQVTM and CDR2 ANQGSEA. V was cut by 5 bases and J by 0 bases, with 9 bases left in between. Here the CDR3 reads CSVIRVSTDTQYF. For the CDR3, the DNA is TGCAGCGTTATACGCGTTAGCACAGATACGCAGTATTTT.

This clone was recorded a few times. The chain carries TRBV27 and TRBJ1-4; D ambiguous. The CDR3 length is 11 residues. Trimming left V 8 bases short and J 8 bases short, with 9 bases between. Germline lookup yields CDR1 MNHEY and CDR2 SMNVEV (reference sequence). This CDR3 is CASCITEKLFF. The CDR3 nucleotides are TGTGCCAGCTGCATTACCGAAAAACTGTTTTTT.

CDR3 sequence reads: CASSQDGQTDTQYF. In DNA form, the CDR3 reads TGCGCCAGCAGCCAAGATGGCCAGACAGATACGCAGTATTTT. The rearrangement uses TRBV4-3 and TRBJ2-3; no firm D call. Germline CDR1 is LGHNA and CDR2 is YSLEER. CDR3 length: 14 residues. V was cut by 0 bases and J by 3 bases, with 7 bases left in between.

A word on this clone: Other DNA sequences from this sample encode an identical CDR3 as well. This sequence joins TRBV18 and TRBJ1-5, with 10 nucleotides matching TRBD1. CDR1 is KGHSH, CDR2 LQKENI, per germline. The CDR3 is made up of 13 amino acids. The ends lost 3 bases at V and 7 bases at J; junction bases unmatched: 0. The CDR3 loop reads CASSPGQGQPQHF. The DNA of the CDR3 is TGTGCCAGCTCACCGGGACAGGGGCAGCCCCAGCATTTT.

The chain couples TRBV10-1 to TRBJ2-7, with 9 bases identical to TRBD2. The CDR3 contains 15 residues. Germline V lookup: CDR1 WNHNN, CDR2 SYGVQD (reference sequence). The V and J ends lost 10 bases and 2 bases, in that order; junction bases with no gene match: 12. CDR3 nucleotides: TGCGCCACCCTCCTAAAGCGGGAGGCTACCTACGAGCAGTACTTC. Protein: CATLLKREATYEQYF.

This clone was seen just once. The chain combines TRBV27 with TRBJ2-3; 8 bases line up with TRBD2. Germline values: CDR1 MNHEY, CDR2 SMNVEV (reference sequence). V trimming: 1 base; J trimming: 2 bases; junction bases outside the gene matches: 5. CDR3 length: 16 residues. The CDR3 bases are TGTGCCAGCAGTTTATTGGCTAGCGGGTACACAGATACGCAGTATTTT. This sequence encodes CASSLLASGYTDTQYF.